This section outlines one T cell receptor (beta chain) sequence together with its context. This sample was included in a study of Ad26.COV2.S vaccination and SARS-CoV-2 variants. Study details: Into the muscle, Ad26.COV2.S was dosed once or twice, 56 days apart.

This sample's treatment: 15 to 20 received Ad26.COV2.S at low or high dose, single or two shots; several received placebo; per-sample allocation not given. It was on day 63 after the first vaccine or placebo injection that samples were taken. What was given as vaccine was an Ad26 vector encoding Wuhan-strain SARS-CoV-2 spike. This table comes from immunoSEQ multiplex PCR, and its TCRdb copy is limited to in-frame clones, with some not included. Here the sample spans 200,000 to 300,000 clones, around 89% being singletons. Sequenced material: peripheral blood, taken in a trial of Ad26.COV2.S vaccine versus placebo. The sequence was obtained from a person between 18 and 65 years old who received the Ad26.COV2.S COVID-19 vaccine or a placebo.

CDR3 sequence (DNA): TGCGCCAGCAGCCAAAGTCCAGTTCTGGCCTCGTTACTTGGCAATCAGCCCCAGCATTTT. Its translation is CASSQSPVLASLLGNQPQHF. The J gene is TRBJ1-5, the V gene TRBV4-1; unclear D gene. This CDR3 contains 20 residues. V gave up 2 bases and J gave up 2 bases, with 25 bases separating them. The V gene's germline CDR1 is MGHRA and CDR2 YSYEKL.